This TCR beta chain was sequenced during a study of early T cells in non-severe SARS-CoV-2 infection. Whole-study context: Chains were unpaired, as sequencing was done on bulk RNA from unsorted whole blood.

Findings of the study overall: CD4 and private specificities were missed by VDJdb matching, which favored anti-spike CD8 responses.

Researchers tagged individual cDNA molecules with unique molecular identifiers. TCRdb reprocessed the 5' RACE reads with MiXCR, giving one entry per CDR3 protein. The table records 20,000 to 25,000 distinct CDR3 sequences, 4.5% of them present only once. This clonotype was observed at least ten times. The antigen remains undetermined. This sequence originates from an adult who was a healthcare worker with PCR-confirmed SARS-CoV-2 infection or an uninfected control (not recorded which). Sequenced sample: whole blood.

CDR3 region: CSARDRGANYGYTF. The CDR3 nucleotides read TGCAGTGCTAGAGATAGGGGTGCTAACTATGGCTACACCTTC. The rearrangement links TRBV20-1 to TRBJ1-2; a possible D gene is TRBD1 (5 bases). The germline gives CDR1 DFQATT, CDR2 SNEGSKA (reference sequence). V shed 0 bases and J shed 0 bases, with 8 bases lying between them. The CDR3 is 14 residues long.